The 19 T cell receptor beta chains listed next were all sequenced from one sample in a study of T-cell memory formation after mild COVID-19 (dated by TCRdb to about 2021). The library was produced with 5' RACE. Data came from an Illumina NovaSeq 6000. Using fastp trimming at Q25 and MiXCR clonotype assembly, TCRdb reanalyzed the public sequencing data and kept in-frame beta chains. Each CDR3 protein appears once, grouped with its most common genes and DNA. The sample table contains 390,000 or so distinct CDR3 sequences; only one count was recorded for around a sixth of them. The biggest ten clones account for roughly 21% of the sample. Source material: PBMCs or a T cell subset sorted from them (not recorded which). The receptors come from a man younger than 30 who had mild COVID-19 (a few samples of this study predate the infection). The sample titles of this study are shuffled in the database, so cell type and time point are left out; the donor was told from shared clones.

The CDR3 region is CAKTDKEETQYF. CDR3 DNA: TGTGCCAAGACGGACAAGGAAGAGACCCAGTACTTC. The V gene is TRBV11-3, the J gene TRBJ2-5; D is perhaps TRBD1 (5 bases). The CDR3 consists of 12 residues. Per germline, CDR1 SGHNT and CDR2 YENEEA. V lost 10 bases and J lost 3, with 12 bases in between. Together with reference TRBV11-3 and TRBJ2-5, the CDR3 gives the full variable domain: EAGVVQSPRYKIIEKKQPVAFWCNPISGHNTLYWYLQNLGQGPELLIRYENEEAVDDSQLPKDRFSAERLKGVDSTLKIQPAELGDSAVYLCAKTDKEETQYFGPGTRLLVL.

This chain connects TRBV5-1 to TRBJ2-7; TRBD1 matches at 9 bases. CDR3 length: 18 residues. The V and J ends lost 0 bases and 0 bases, in that order; junction bases with no gene match: 10. Per the germline V gene, CDR1 is SGHRS and CDR2 is YFSETQ. This CDR3 is CASSLVGTGLRASYEQYF. Here the CDR3 DNA reads TGCGCCAGCAGCTTGGTAGGGACAGGGTTGAGAGCCTCCTACGAGCAGTACTTC.

This sequence joins TRBV12-3 or TRBV12-4 and TRBJ2-7, with 7 bases fitting TRBD1. The CDR3 sequence is 14 residues long. V trimming: 5 bases; J trimming: 2 bases; junction bases outside the gene matches: 6. In nucleotides, the CDR3 is TGTGCCAGCAGTCGCCAGGGGGACCCCTACGAGCAGTACTTC. This translates into CASSRQGDPYEQYF.

This chain links TRBV20-1 with TRBJ2-7; D gene ambiguous. CDR1 DFQATT and CDR2 SNEGSKA come from the germline V gene (reference sequence). The CDR3 has 11 amino acids. Trimming left V 3 bases short and J 4 bases short, with 7 bases between. The CDR3 DNA is TGCAGTGCTAGTGGTCGGTACGAGCAGTACTTC. It specifies CSASGRYEQYF.

A few counts support this clonotype. The chain links TRBV7-9 to TRBJ2-2; TRBD1 aligns across 8 bases. CDR3 length: 14 residues. In germline, CDR1 is SEHNR, CDR2 FQNEAQ (reference sequence). V shed 5 bases, J shed 5 bases, and the junction held 4 bases outside the gene matches. CDR3 amino acids: CASSGRQGTGELFF. The CDR3 DNA is TGTGCCAGCAGCGGCAGACAGGGGACCGGGGAGCTGTTTTTT.

The rearrangement joins TRBV9 to TRBJ1-1; 8 bases line up with TRBD1. Trimming cost V 3 bases and J 2 bases; bases outside gene matches: 3. Germline CDR1 is SGDLS and CDR2 is YYNGEE. The CDR3 has 14 amino acids. In nucleotides, the CDR3 is TGTGCCAGCAGCGATGCAGGGGGCAACACTGAAGCTTTCTTT. Its translation: CASSDAGGNTEAFF.

The rearrangement links TRBV7-3 to TRBJ2-2, with a possible D match to TRBD1 (7 bases). The CDR3 runs 15 residues. Germline V gene sequence: CDR1 SGHTA, CDR2 FQGTGA. Between the trimmed V and J ends, which lost 5 bases and 5 bases, there was a span of 15 bases. In DNA, the CDR3 is TGTGCCAGCAGCCTCCGGGCAGGGGGGACCGGGGAGCTGTTTTTT. Its translation: CASSLRAGGTGELFF.

In this sample, this clonotype turned up a few times. The chain carries TRBV11-2 and TRBJ2-3, with D unresolved. This CDR3 region has 14 residues. CDR1 SGHAT and CDR2 FQNNGV come from the germline V gene. The V end was cut by 3 bases, the J end by 0 bases, with 7 bases between. CDR3 DNA sequence: TGTGCCAGCAGCTTGACACCTAGCACAGATACGCAGTATTTT. Translated, it gives CASSLTPSTDTQYF.

V and J are TRBV2 and TRBJ1-2, with 8 bases lining up with TRBD1. This CDR3 has 12 amino acids. V lost 5 bases to trimming and J lost 12 bases; unmatched junction nucleotides: 8. CDR1 is SNHLY, CDR2 FYNNEI, per germline. The chain's CDR3 is CASSPRQGRNTF. The DNA for the CDR3 is TGTGCCAGCAGTCCACGACAGGGGCGAAACACCTTC.

The rearrangement joins TRBV6-1 to TRBJ1-1, with D unclear. Germline V CDR1 and CDR2: MNHNS, SASEGT. V was pared by 2 bases and J by 3 bases, with 10 bases between. CDR3 length: 14 residues. For the CDR3, the DNA is TGTGCCAGCAGTGAATGGGGTACCGACACTGAAGCTTTCTTT. It is translated as CASSEWGTDTEAFF.

This chain connects TRBV28 to TRBJ2-7; D gene ambiguous. The CDR3 contains 11 residues. The ends were cut back, 4 bases at V and 4 bases at J, with 5 bases in the middle. The germline gives CDR1 MDHEN, CDR2 SYDVKM. DNA of the CDR3: TGTGCCAGCAGTTCGGTATACGAGCAGTACGTC. Amino acid sequence: CASSSVYEQYV.

This clonotype occurred a few times. This sequence joins TRBV7-9 and TRBJ1-1, with D perhaps matching TRBD1 (6 bases). Trimming took 7 bases from V and 1 from J, leaving 10 bases between them. The CDR3 extends over 13 amino acids. Per the germline V gene, CDR1 is SEHNR and CDR2 is FQNEAQ (reference sequence). CDR3 region: CASKKGQNTEAFF. Written as DNA, the CDR3 is TGTGCCAGCAAAAAGGGACAGAACACTGAAGCTTTCTTT.

CDR3 nucleotide sequence: TGCAGCGTTGAAGGGGCCCAGGATACTAACTATGGCTACACCTTC. Residues: CSVEGAQDTNYGYTF. The V and J genes are TRBV29-1 and TRBJ1-2; no clear D. This CDR3 comprises 15 residues. V dropped 1 base and J dropped 0 bases, with 12 bases sitting between them. The germline V gene encodes CDR1 SQVTM and CDR2 ANQGSEA. Combining the CDR3 with reference TRBV29-1 and TRBJ1-2 gives the whole variable domain SAVISQKPSRDICQRGTSLTIQCQVDSQVTMMFWYRQQPGQSLTLIATANQGSEATYESGFVIDKFPISRPNLTFSTLTVSNMSPEDSSIYLCSVEGAQDTNYGYTFGSGTRLTVV.

This chain uses TRBV29-1 with TRBJ2-3, with a weak D call TRBD2 (7 bases). This CDR3 contains 13 residues. V was shortened by 6 bases and J by 3 bases, with 13 bases between the two germline ends. Looked up from germline, CDR1 is SQVTM and CDR2 is ANQGSEA. For the CDR3, the DNA is TGCAGCGTGAAGGGGGGGGCAACAGATACGCAGTATTTT. Translated, it gives CSVKGGATDTQYF.

This clonotype was detected only a few times. CDR3 DNA: TGCAGCGTTGGCCAGGGATATGGCTACACCTTC. Its translation: CSVGQGYGYTF. V and J are TRBV29-1 and TRBJ1-2; D possibly corresponds to TRBD1 (5 bases). V gave up 4 bases and J gave up 5 bases, with 8 bases separating them. Germline V gene data show CDR1 as SQVTM and CDR2 as ANQGSEA. CDR3 length: 11 amino acids.

The genes are TRBV20-1 and TRBJ2-1; 7 bases match TRBD1. V trimming: 6 bases; J trimming: 9 bases; junction bases outside the gene matches: 17. The CDR3 consists of 15 residues. CDR1 and CDR2 (germline): DFQATT, SNEGSKA (reference sequence). CDR3 region: CSAPSGGSWGSEQFF. The CDR3 region has the DNA TGCAGTGCCCCTTCAGGGGGATCTTGGGGAAGTGAGCAGTTCTTC.

This clonotype appeared a few times. The V call is TRBV20-1, the J call TRBJ2-5, with TRBD2 identical over 7 bases. Trimming at V came to 5 bases and at J to 4 bases, leaving 10 bases not matched to a gene. Germline V gene lookup returns CDR1 DFQATT and CDR2 SNEGSKA (reference sequence). The CDR3 consists of 14 residues. This CDR3 reads CSARFPWGGETQYF. The DNA for the CDR3 is TGCAGTGCTCGTTTCCCGTGGGGGGGAGAGACCCAGTACTTC.

In its sample, this clonotype was seen a few times. The chain uses TRBV7-2 and TRBJ2-1; tentatively, D is TRBD1 (6 bases). The CDR3 runs 15 residues. Trimming took off 5 bases at V and 9 bases at J, with 20 bases between the two ends. Germline V gene data show CDR1 as SGHTA and CDR2 as FQGNSA. In nucleotides, the CDR3 is TGTGCCAGCAGCCCCCCCCCTGGCAGGGGTTCTGAGCAGTTCTTC. Translated, it gives CASSPPPGRGSEQFF. Drawing the rest from reference TRBV7-2 and TRBJ2-1, the complete variable domain is GAGVSQSPSNKVTEKGKDVELRCDPISGHTALYWYRQSLGQGLEFLIYFQGNSAPDKSGLPSDRFSAERTGGSVSTLTIQRTQQEDSAVYLCASSPPPGRGSEQFFGPGTRLTVL.

This clonotype was counted only a few times. The rearrangement links TRBV18 to TRBJ2-7; maybe TRBD1 (5 bases). The CDR3 is 14 residues long. Trimming stripped 2 bases from V and 4 bases from J, with 12 bases between. From germline, CDR1 is KGHSH and CDR2 LQKENI. CDR3 coding DNA: TGTGCCAGCTCACCAGGGGCGTCCGGGTACGAGCAGTACTTC. It is translated as CASSPGASGYEQYF.